Detailed here is one T cell receptor beta chain. What it recognizes is unknown. V lost 4 bases, J lost 1 base, and 7 bases lay in between. This CDR3 has 13 amino acids. CDR1 SGHTA and CDR2 FQGTGA come from the germline V gene. The data stem from a study of T cell repertoires in cytomegalovirus infection. Using its own MiXCR run on the reads, TCRdb lists one record per CDR3 protein. The sample has fewer than 350,000 distinct CDR3 sequences; around a sixth are singletons. Notes on the study in general: People with CMV and the relevant HLA were identified by cumulative public TCR beta family frequency.

This clonotype originated in a human donor in good health (CMV status not recorded). Some clones in this sample may be carry-over from other donors' samples. The sequenced sample was PBMCs. The chain is built from TRBV7-3 and TRBJ2-5; D possibly corresponds to TRBD2 (5 bases). The CDR3 DNA is TGTGCCAGCAGCTCGGACTTCCAAGAGACCCAGTACTTC. Its protein product is CASSSDFQETQYF.